Here is one TCR beta chain with its context. The protocol was immunoSEQ multiplex PCR, while the TCRdb copy is restricted to in-frame clones and leaves out a portion. The data contain about 25,000 clones, nearly 97% of them singletons. The data are from a study of T cells in tuberculosis. Per germline, CDR1 MGHRA and CDR2 YSYEKL. Trimming stripped 1 base from V and 6 bases from J, with 15 bases between. This CDR3 region has 15 residues. This TCR came from a donor between 10 and 29 years old with latent tuberculosis or without tuberculosis infection. The rearrangement joins TRBV4-1 to TRBJ1-2, with a possible D match to TRBD1 (5 bases). Sequencing was carried out using PBMCs. This CDR3 is CASSQGVGDWDGYTF. The DNA of the CDR3 is TGCGCCAGCAGCCAAGGGGTAGGGGACTGGGATGGCTACACCTTC.